This entry is about one T cell receptor (beta chain). V lost 6 bases and J 6 bases, leaving 5 bases between the germline ends. CDR3 length: 11 amino acids. Germline values: CDR1 MNHEY, CDR2 SVGAGI. This sample stems from a study of blood T cell repertoires in COVID-19. The data were produced by immunoSEQ multiplex PCR, yet TCRdb's version contains in-frame clones alone and is incomplete. The sample holds around 150,000 clones, less than 85% seen once. The rearrangement uses TRBV6-5 and TRBJ2-2; D is unclear. The sequenced material came from peripheral blood. This TCR was sampled from a woman aged 40-49 years with COVID-19, enrolled during active disease. The CDR3 DNA is TGTGCCAGCAGCTTCCCCGGGGAGCTGTTTTTT. This encodes CASSFPGELFF.